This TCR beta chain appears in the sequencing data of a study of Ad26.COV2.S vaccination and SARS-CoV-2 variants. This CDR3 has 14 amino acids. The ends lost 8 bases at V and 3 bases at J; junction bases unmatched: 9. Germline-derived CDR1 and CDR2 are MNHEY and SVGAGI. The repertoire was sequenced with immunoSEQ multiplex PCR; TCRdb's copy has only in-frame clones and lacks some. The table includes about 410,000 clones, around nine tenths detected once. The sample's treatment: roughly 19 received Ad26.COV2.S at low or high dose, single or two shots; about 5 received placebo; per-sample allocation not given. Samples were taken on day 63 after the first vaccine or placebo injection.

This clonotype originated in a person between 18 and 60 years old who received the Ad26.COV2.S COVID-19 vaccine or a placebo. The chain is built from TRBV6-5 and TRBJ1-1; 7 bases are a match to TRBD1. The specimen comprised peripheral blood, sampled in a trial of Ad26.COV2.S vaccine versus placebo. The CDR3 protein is CASLPGQAYTEAFF. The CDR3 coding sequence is TGTGCCAGCTTACCCGGACAGGCGTACACTGAAGCTTTCTTT.